A single sample is the source of the 2 T cell receptor beta chains below, sequenced in a study of patients and donors after allogeneic stem cell transplantation. TCRdb independently ran MiXCR on the RT-PCR reads; one entry per CDR3 protein. The table has 390,000 or so distinct CDR3 sequences, roughly 17% seen once. The sequenced sample consisted of blood, either unsorted or a sorted T cell fraction (not recorded which). The source of these receptors is a human donor who was either an allogeneic HSCT recipient or a stem cell or donor lymphocyte infusion donor (not recorded which). It is not recorded whose cells these are; they may come from a transplant donor.

The rearrangement joins TRBV2 to TRBJ2-1; the D gene is possibly TRBD1 (6 bases). Germline V lookup: CDR1 SNHLY, CDR2 FYNNEI. V lost 3 bases, J lost 1 base, and 10 bases lay in between. There are 15 residues in the CDR3. The CDR3 nucleotides are TGTGCCAGCAGTGATCGGCAGGGGTCCTACAATGAGCAGTTCTTC. Translated: CASSDRQGSYNEQFF.

This clonotype was seen only a few times. J is TRBJ1-2 and V is TRBV7-8; TRBD1 might be the D (6 bases). The CDR3 spans 13 residues. The V and J ends lost 4 bases and 8 bases respectively, with 14 bases between them. Germline CDR1 and CDR2: SGHVS and FQNEAQ. In DNA, the CDR3 is TGTGCCAGCAGCTCCAGGGCCCAGGGGGGCTACACCTTC. Its translation is CASSSRAQGGYTF. Together with reference TRBV7-8 and TRBJ1-2, the CDR3 gives the full variable domain: GAGVSQSPRYKVAKRGQDVALRCDPISGHVSLFWYQQALGQGPEFLTYFQNEAQLDKSGLPSDRFFAERPEGSVSTLKIQRTQQEDSAVYLCASSSRAQGGYTFGSGTRLTVV.